The present T cell receptor (beta chain) was sequenced within a study of T cells in localized non-small cell lung cancer. Measured with immunoSEQ multiplex PCR; TCRdb has only the in-frame clones, and not every one. The data show about 6,000 clones, roughly 43% seen once. This CDR3 has 18 amino acids. Trimming removed 8 bases from V and 0 bases from J, with 24 bases in between. Germline values: CDR1 SGHNT, CDR2 YENEEA. This clone was seen only a few times. Its antigen is not identified. Study results and limitations: For the top 100 tumor clones, a median approximately 50 also appeared in adjacent lung. Clonality of T cells reached its maximum in uninvolved adjacent lung, surpassing tumor.

The origin of this receptor is a woman aged 35-75 years with stage II squamous cell lung carcinoma. The specimen comprised lung tumor tissue, sampled before any cancer treatment. The genes are TRBV11-3 and TRBJ2-3, with D tentatively TRBD1 (5 bases). CDR3 loop: CASSQAGRAAHSTDTQYF. CDR3 sequence (DNA): TGTGCCAGCTCACAGGCCGGCAGGGCCGCCCATAGCACAGATACGCAGTATTTT.